One sample yielded the 15 T cell receptor beta chains listed below, sequenced in a study of cytomegalovirus exposure and HLA in healthy donors. PCR amplification relied on 60 Vbeta primers (plus 13 Jbeta primers). The protocol was immunoSEQ multiplex PCR, while the TCRdb copy is restricted to in-frame clones and leaves out a portion. The table records a few hundred thousand clones, approximately 85% of them present only once. The sample taken for sequencing was PBMCs. These receptors were obtained from a woman between 40 and 50 years old in good health and CMV-seropositive.

V is TRBV6-6 and J is TRBJ1-5; the D is unclear. CDR3 size: 13 residues. Germline V CDR1 and CDR2: MNHNY, SVGAGI (reference sequence). Trimming cost V 7 bases and J 5 bases, with 12 bases left between them. The CDR3, as DNA: TGTGCCAGCACCGACAACAGCCATCAGCCCCAGCATTTT. Its translation: CASTDNSHQPQHF.

In its sample, this clone was seen once. This chain links TRBV10-3 with TRBJ2-5, with D perhaps matching TRBD2 (6 bases). This CDR3 comprises 14 residues. Germline CDR1 is ENHRY and CDR2 is SYGVKD. The ends were cut back, 0 bases at V and 5 bases at J, with 10 bases in the middle. CDR3 bases: TGTGCCATCAGTGAGTCTACAGGAGGGGAGACCCAGTACTTC. Translation gives CAISESTGGETQYF.

The genes are TRBV6-6 and TRBJ2-7, with TRBD2 matching over 8 bases. Looked up from germline, CDR1 is MNHNY and CDR2 is SVGAGI (reference sequence). This CDR3 is 13 amino acids long. The J segment lost 5 bases and the V segment lost 6 bases, leaving 6 bases of the junction unmatched. The CDR3 DNA reads TGTGCCAGCAGGGTGACTAGCGCTAACGAGCAGTACTTC. This codes for CASRVTSANEQYF.

V gene TRBV28 combines with J gene TRBJ1-1; TRBD1 might be the D (6 bases). The CDR3 is 15 residues long. The germline V gene encodes CDR1 MDHEN and CDR2 SYDVKM. Trimming left V 7 bases short and J 1 base short, with 16 bases between. The CDR3 spells CASTPAGAWNTEAFF. For the CDR3, the DNA is TGTGCCAGCACTCCCGCAGGGGCATGGAACACTGAAGCTTTCTTT.

The V call is TRBV9, the J call TRBJ2-2, with a tentative D call TRBD1 (6 bases). The CDR3 contains 17 residues. V shed 0 bases and J shed 0 bases, with 12 bases lying between them. Germline V CDR1 and CDR2: SGDLS, YYNGEE. CDR3 bases: TGTGCCAGCAGCGTAGTTCCGGGACATCCGAACACCGGGGAGCTGTTTTTT. Amino acid sequence: CASSVVPGHPNTGELFF.

The rearrangement joins TRBV7-8 to TRBJ1-4; 9 bases agree with TRBD1. The CDR3 contains 14 residues. The germline V gene encodes CDR1 SGHVS and CDR2 FQNEAQ. Trimming at V came to 4 bases and at J to 4 bases, leaving 1 base not matched to a gene. The CDR3 coding sequence is TGTGCCAGCAGCTGGGACAGGGTTAATGAAAAACTGTTTTTT. Residues: CASSWDRVNEKLFF.

The rearrangement joins TRBV6-6 to TRBJ1-5; 8 bases agree with TRBD1. The length of the CDR3 is 14 residues. V was pared by 2 bases and J by 6 bases, with 3 bases of the junction left unmatched. The germline gives CDR1 MNHNY, CDR2 SVGAGI (reference sequence). CDR3 amino acids: CASSYGQGAQPQHF. The DNA of the CDR3 is TGTGCCAGCAGTTACGGGCAGGGGGCTCAGCCCCAGCATTTT.

The V and J genes are TRBV11-1 and TRBJ2-5, with D hard to call. Germline CDR1 reads SGHAT; CDR2 reads FQDESV (reference sequence). There are 12 residues in the CDR3. V was pared by 4 bases and J by 2 bases, with 5 bases between. The CDR3 sequence is CASSYSQETQYF. The DNA of the CDR3 is TGTGCCAGCAGCTACAGTCAAGAGACCCAGTACTTC.

The chain employs TRBV7-8 and TRBJ2-2, with D possibly matching TRBD2 (6 bases). This CDR3 has 15 amino acids. The germline gives CDR1 SGHVS, CDR2 FQNEAQ. The V and J ends lost 4 bases and 3 bases respectively, with 12 bases between them. In DNA, the CDR3 is TGTGCCAGCAGCTGGGCGGGATGGGACACCGGGGAGCTGTTTTTT. Its protein is CASSWAGWDTGELFF.

This rearrangement joins TRBV19 to TRBJ1-5; 8 bases are a match to TRBD1. CDR1 and CDR2 from the germline V gene are LNHDA and SQIVND (reference sequence). Trimming removed 4 bases from V and 5 bases from J; junction bases left unmatched: 7. This CDR3 contains 15 residues. For the CDR3, the DNA is TGTGCCAGTAGTAGGTGGACAGGGCCGGATCAGCCCCAGCATTTT. Its translation is CASSRWTGPDQPQHF. Supplemented by reference TRBV19 and TRBJ1-5, the full variable domain reads DGGITQSPKYLFRKEGQNVTLSCEQNLNHDAMYWYRQDPGQGLRLIYYSQIVNDFQKGDIAEGYSVSREKKESFPLTVTSAQKNPTAFYLCASSRWTGPDQPQHFGDGTRLSIL.

The gene calls are TRBV6-5 and TRBJ2-7, with 8 bases lining up with TRBD1. The ends lost 3 bases at V and 3 bases at J; junction bases unmatched: 7. This CDR3 is built from 15 residues. Germline CDR1 reads MNHEY; CDR2 reads SVGAGI. This CDR3 is CASSYRGQAVYEQYF. The CDR3 DNA is TGTGCCAGCAGTTATCGGGGACAGGCCGTCTACGAGCAGTACTTC.

In its sample, this clone was seen a few times. This chain uses TRBV5-1 with TRBJ2-2; D perhaps matches TRBD1 (6 bases). CDR3 length: 14 amino acids. CDR1 is SGHRS, CDR2 YFSETQ, per germline. V lost 5 bases, J lost 4 bases, and 12 bases lay in between. The CDR3 region is CASRRTDSTGELFF. The CDR3 DNA follows: TGCGCCAGCAGAAGGACAGACTCCACCGGGGAGCTGTTTTTT.

This chain connects TRBV30 to TRBJ2-1, with 9 bases matching TRBD2. This CDR3 spans 15 amino acids. The V and J ends lost 4 bases and 6 bases, in that order; junction bases with no gene match: 10. Germline values: CDR1 GTSNPN, CDR2 SVGIG (reference sequence). The CDR3: CAWIWPGLARNEQFF. The CDR3 bases are TGTGCCTGGATCTGGCCGGGACTAGCTCGCAATGAGCAGTTCTTC.

This chain connects TRBV30 to TRBJ1-4; D ambiguous. CDR3 length equals 15 residues. The V end was cut by 4 bases, the J end by 5 bases, with 17 bases between. CDR1 and CDR2 from the germline V gene are GTSNPN and SVGIG (reference sequence). CDR3: CAWNGNRRVNEKLFF. DNA of the CDR3: TGTGCCTGGAACGGTAATAGGAGGGTGAATGAAAAACTGTTTTTT.

The rearrangement joins TRBV11-2 to TRBJ2-1, with D perhaps TRBD1 (5 bases). Germline V lookup: CDR1 SGHAT, CDR2 FQNNGV. The V gene lost 4 bases and the J gene lost 8 bases, with 9 bases spanning the gap. The CDR3 runs to 12 residues. The CDR3 DNA is TGTGCCAGCAGCTCTGGGGCAGATGAGCAGTTCTTC. This sequence encodes CASSSGADEQFF.